This T cell receptor beta chain is drawn from a study of regulatory T cells in long-lasting Graves disease. This clonotype was recorded many times. The sample's time point: newly diagnosed GD, antithyroid drugs for less than 3 months. Extracted PBMC RNA gave rise to the TCR library. Library construction for TCR beta used iRepertoire HTBI primers and Arm-PCR of CDR3 regions. TCRdb recomputed calls from the multiplex PCR reads with MiXCR, one row per CDR3 protein. The sample lists over 500,000 distinct CDR3 sequences; 15% to 20% were seen once. The V gene lost 0 bases and the J gene lost 6 bases, with 9 bases spanning the gap. The CDR3 length is 13 residues. The same sample was also studied in work on T cells in Graves' hyperthyroidism and ophthalmopathy. As reported in that work: These patients, aged 18 to 65, had recently diagnosed hyperthyroidism lasting under 2 months. In making diagnoses, clinical symptoms, serum thyroxine and TRAb, thyroid ultrasound and orbital computed tomography were all used. Ophthalmopathy and stable hyperthyroidism were told apart by a 13 V-J model.

The specimen comprised peripheral blood mononuclear cells (PBMCs), sampled at new diagnosis, from a patient treated with antithyroid drugs. The source of this sequence is a woman in her thirties with Graves disease. The chain employs TRBV12-3 or TRBV12-4 and TRBJ2-7, with a possible D match to TRBD2 (5 bases). The CDR3 spells CASSLAGAAEQYF. DNA for the CDR3: TGTGCCAGCAGTTTAGCGGGAGCGGCCGAGCAGTACTTC.